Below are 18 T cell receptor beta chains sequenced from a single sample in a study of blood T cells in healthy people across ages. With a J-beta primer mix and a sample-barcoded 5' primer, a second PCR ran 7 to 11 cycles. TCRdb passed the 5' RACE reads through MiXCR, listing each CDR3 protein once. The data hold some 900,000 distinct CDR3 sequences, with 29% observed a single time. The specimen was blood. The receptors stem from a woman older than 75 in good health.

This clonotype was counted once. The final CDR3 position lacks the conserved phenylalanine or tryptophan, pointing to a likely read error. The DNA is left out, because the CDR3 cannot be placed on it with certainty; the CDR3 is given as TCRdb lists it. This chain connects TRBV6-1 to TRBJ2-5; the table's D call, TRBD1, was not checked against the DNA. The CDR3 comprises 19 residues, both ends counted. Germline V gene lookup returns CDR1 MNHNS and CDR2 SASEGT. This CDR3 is CASSEGLGAAGAYGYTFGS.

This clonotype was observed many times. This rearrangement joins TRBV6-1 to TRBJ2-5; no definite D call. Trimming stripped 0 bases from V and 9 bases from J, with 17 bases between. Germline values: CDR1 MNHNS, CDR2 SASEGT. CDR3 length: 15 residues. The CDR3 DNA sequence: TGTGCCAGCAGTGAAGCACGCTTTTTGCTGGGGTCCCAGTACTTC. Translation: CASSEARFLLGSQYF.

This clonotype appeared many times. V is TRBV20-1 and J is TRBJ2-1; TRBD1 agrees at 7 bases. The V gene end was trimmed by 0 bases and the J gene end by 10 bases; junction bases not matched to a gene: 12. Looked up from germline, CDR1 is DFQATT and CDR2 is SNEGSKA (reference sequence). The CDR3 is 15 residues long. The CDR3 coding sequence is TGCAGTGCTAGAGATTGGGGACAGAGTATGGTGGAGCAGTTCTTC. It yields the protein CSARDWGQSMVEQFF.

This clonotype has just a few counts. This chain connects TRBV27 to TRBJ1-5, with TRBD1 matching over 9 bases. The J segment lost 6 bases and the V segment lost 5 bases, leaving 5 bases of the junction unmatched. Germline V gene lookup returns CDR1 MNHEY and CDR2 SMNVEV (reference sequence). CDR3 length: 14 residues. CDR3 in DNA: TGTGCCAGCAGTGCACAGGGGGCATTTCAGCCCCAGCATTTT. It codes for CASSAQGAFQPQHF.

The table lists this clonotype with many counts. In nucleotides, the CDR3 is TGCGCCAGCAGCGGGCACGGGGCGGGTGACGAGCAGTACTTC. Its translation: CASSGHGAGDEQYF. This rearrangement joins TRBV4-3 to TRBJ2-7; D may be TRBD1 or TRBD2 (5 bases each). Germline V gives CDR1 LGHNA, CDR2 YSLEER. V lost 5 bases to trimming and J lost 5 bases, with 16 bases between them. This CDR3 is built from 14 residues.

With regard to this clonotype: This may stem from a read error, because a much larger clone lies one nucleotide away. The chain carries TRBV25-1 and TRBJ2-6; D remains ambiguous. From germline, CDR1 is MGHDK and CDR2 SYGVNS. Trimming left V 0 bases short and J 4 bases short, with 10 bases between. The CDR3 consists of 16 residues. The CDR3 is CASSEYAESGANVLTF. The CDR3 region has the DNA TGTGCCAGCAGTGAATACGCCGAGTCAGGGGCCAACGTCCTGACTTTC.

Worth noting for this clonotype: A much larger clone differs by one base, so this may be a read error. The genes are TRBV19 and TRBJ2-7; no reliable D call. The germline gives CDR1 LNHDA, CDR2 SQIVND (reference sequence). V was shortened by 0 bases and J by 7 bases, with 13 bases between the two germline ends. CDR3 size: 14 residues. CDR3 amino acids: CASSIDSAYNEQYF. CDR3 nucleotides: TGTGCCAGTAGTATAGACTCAGCCTACAATGAGCAGTACTTC.

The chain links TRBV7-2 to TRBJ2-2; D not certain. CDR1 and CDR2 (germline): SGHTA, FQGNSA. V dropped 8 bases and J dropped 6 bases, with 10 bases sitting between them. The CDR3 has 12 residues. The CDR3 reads CASVHPPGELFF. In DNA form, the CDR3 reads TGTGCCAGCGTCCACCCCCCCGGGGAGCTGTTTTTT.

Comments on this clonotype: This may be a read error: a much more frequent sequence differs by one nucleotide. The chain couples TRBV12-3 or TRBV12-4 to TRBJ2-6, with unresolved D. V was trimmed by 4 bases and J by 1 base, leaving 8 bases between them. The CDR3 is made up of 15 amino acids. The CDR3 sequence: CASSSRKSGANVLTF. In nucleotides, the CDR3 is TGTGCCAGCAGTTCTAGGAAGTCTGGGGCCAACGTCCTGACTTTC.

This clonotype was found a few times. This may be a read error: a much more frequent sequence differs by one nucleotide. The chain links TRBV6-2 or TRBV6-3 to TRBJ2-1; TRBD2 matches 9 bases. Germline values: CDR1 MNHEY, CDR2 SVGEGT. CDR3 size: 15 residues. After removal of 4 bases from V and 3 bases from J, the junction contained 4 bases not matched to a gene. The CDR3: CASSCGGGNYNEQFF. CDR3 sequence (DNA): TGTGCCAGCAGTTGCGGGGGGGGCAACTACAATGAGCAGTTCTTC.

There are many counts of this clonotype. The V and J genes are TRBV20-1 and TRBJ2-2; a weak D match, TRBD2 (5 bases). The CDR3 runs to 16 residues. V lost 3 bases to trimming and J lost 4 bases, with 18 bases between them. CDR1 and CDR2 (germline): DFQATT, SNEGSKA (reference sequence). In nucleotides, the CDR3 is TGCAGTGCTAGGGATACCGGAGGTTATGGCACCGGGGAGCTGTTTTTT. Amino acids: CSARDTGGYGTGELFF.

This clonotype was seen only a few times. The DNA for the CDR3 is TGTGCCAGCAATAAGGGGGCCTTGGTTTCTAGGTCCTACAATGAGCAGTTCTTC. It is translated as CASNKGALVSRSYNEQFF. This chain connects TRBV6-1 to TRBJ2-1, with TRBD1 identical over 7 bases. CDR1 is MNHNS and CDR2 is SASEGT in the germline V gene. The CDR3 sequence is 18 residues long. J gave up 1 base and V 7 bases, and 16 bases lay outside the gene matches.

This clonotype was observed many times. This CDR3 is CASSFDAGVISYEQYF. CDR3 nucleotides: TGTGCCAGCAGTTTTGATGCGGGGGTGATCTCCTACGAGCAGTACTTC. The V gene is TRBV12-3 or TRBV12-4, the J gene TRBJ2-7, with TRBD2 matching over 7 bases. V shed 3 bases, J shed 0 bases, and the junction held 8 bases outside the gene matches. CDR3 length: 16 residues.

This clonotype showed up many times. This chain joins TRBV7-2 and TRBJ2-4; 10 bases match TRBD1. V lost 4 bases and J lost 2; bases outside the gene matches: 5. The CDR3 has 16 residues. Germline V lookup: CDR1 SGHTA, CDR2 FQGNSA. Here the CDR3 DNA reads TGTGCCAGCAGCTCTTCGGGACAGGGGACCAAAAACATTCAGTACTTC. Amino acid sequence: CASSSSGQGTKNIQYF.

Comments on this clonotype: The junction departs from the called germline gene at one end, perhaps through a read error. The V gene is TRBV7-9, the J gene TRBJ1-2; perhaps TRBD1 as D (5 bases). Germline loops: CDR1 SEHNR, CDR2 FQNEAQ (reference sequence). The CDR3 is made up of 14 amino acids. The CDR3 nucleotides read TGTGCCAGCAGCATCCAGGGTAGAGGCTATGGCCACACCTTC. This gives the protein CASSIQGRGYGHTF.

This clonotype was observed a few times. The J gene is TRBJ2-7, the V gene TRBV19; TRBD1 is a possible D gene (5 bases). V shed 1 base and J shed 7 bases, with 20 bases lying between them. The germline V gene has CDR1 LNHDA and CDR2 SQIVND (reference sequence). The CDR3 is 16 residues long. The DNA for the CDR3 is TGTGCCAGTAGTATAGTGGCCCAGCAGTCGGACAATGAGCAGTACTTC. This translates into CASSIVAQQSDNEQYF.

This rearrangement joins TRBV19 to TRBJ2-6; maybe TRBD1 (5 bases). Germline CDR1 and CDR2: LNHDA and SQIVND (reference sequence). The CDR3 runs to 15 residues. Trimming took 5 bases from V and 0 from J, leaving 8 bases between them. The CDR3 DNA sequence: TGTGCCAGTAGTTCTGGGGCCTCTGGGGCCAACGTCCTGACTTTC. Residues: CASSSGASGANVLTF. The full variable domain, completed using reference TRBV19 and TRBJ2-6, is DGGITQSPKYLFRKEGQNVTLSCEQNLNHDAMYWYRQDPGQGLRLIYYSQIVNDFQKGDIAEGYSVSREKKESFPLTVTSAQKNPTAFYLCASSSGASGANVLTFGAGSRLTVL.

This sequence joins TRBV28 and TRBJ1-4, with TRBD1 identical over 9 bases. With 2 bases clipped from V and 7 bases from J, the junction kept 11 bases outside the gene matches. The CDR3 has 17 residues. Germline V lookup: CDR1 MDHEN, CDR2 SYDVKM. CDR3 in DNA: TGTGCCAGCAGTTTAAATAGGTTTGGGACAGGGCGTGAAAAACTGTTTTTT. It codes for CASSLNRFGTGREKLFF.